The next 15 T cell receptor beta chains were all read from a single sample in a study of blood T cell repertoires in COVID-19. The assay was immunoSEQ multiplex PCR, and TCRdb's table has in-frame clones only and misses some. Counted here are around 100,000 clones, roughly 87% occurring once; the ten biggest clones make up 7.4%. Sequencing was performed on peripheral blood. These receptors all stem from a man in his thirties or forties in a cohort sampled during active COVID-19.

The chain is built from TRBV7-2 and TRBJ2-5, with 7 bases fitting TRBD2. CDR1 and CDR2 from the germline V gene are SGHTA and FQGNSA. The CDR3 runs to 15 residues. Germline trimming cut 4 bases from V and 1 base from J; bases unmatched to any gene: 6. The CDR3 spells CASSYTSSGQETQYF. In DNA form, the CDR3 reads TGTGCCAGCAGCTACACATCTAGCGGCCAAGAGACCCAGTACTTC. The whole variable domain, remainder taken from reference TRBV7-2 and TRBJ2-5, is GAGVSQSPSNKVTEKGKDVELRCDPISGHTALYWYRQSLGQGLEFLIYFQGNSAPDKSGLPSDRFSAERTGGSVSTLTIQRTQQEDSAVYLCASSYTSSGQETQYFGPGTRLLVL.

The chain couples TRBV6-7 to TRBJ1-1; the D is unclear. TRBV6-7 carries the ORF label, with uncertain function. The CDR3 length is 15 residues. Between the trimmed V and J ends, which lost 6 bases and 1 base, there was a span of 15 bases. This CDR3 reads CASSDGEIGNTEAFF. The DNA for the CDR3 is TGTGCCAGCAGCGACGGGGAGATCGGGAACACTGAAGCTTTCTTT.

The gene calls are TRBV11-2 and TRBJ1-4; the D gene is possibly TRBD1 (6 bases). V shed 5 bases and J shed 2 bases, with 12 bases lying between them. This CDR3 spans 15 amino acids. In germline, CDR1 is SGHAT, CDR2 FQNNGV. The CDR3 DNA reads as TGTGCCAGCAGCCGGAAAGGACAGACTAATGAAAAACTGTTTTTT. It specifies CASSRKGQTNEKLFF.

The chain joins TRBV9 to TRBJ2-1; TRBD2 aligns across 9 bases. The CDR3 sequence is 18 residues long. V lost 0 bases to trimming and J lost 7 bases; unmatched junction nucleotides: 14. Germline V gene sequence: CDR1 SGDLS, CDR2 YYNGEE. CDR3 region: CASSVGGGGALGRNEQFF. CDR3 DNA sequence: TGTGCCAGCAGCGTAGGTGGCGGGGGGGCCTTAGGTAGGAATGAGCAGTTCTTC.

This clone was seen only once. The chain couples TRBV27 to TRBJ2-7; 9 positions agree with TRBD2. In germline, CDR1 is MNHEY, CDR2 SMNVEV (reference sequence). This CDR3 has 16 amino acids. Trimming cost V 1 base and J 5 bases; bases outside gene matches: 9. This CDR3 reads CASSLLYEVAGDEQYF. For the CDR3, the DNA is TGTGCCAGCAGTTTATTATACGAGGTAGCGGGGGACGAGCAGTACTTC.

The V and J genes are TRBV19 and TRBJ1-2, with 8 bases lining up with TRBD1. J gave up 2 bases and V 5 bases, and 10 bases lay outside the gene matches. The CDR3 length is 16 residues. Germline-derived CDR1 and CDR2 are LNHDA and SQIVND (reference sequence). CDR3 in amino acids: CASSPRQGQSNYGYTF. The DNA of the CDR3 is TGTGCCAGTAGTCCGCGACAGGGGCAATCAAACTATGGCTACACCTTC.

The chain joins TRBV10-2 to TRBJ1-1; D might be TRBD1 (6 bases). The CDR3 runs 14 residues. The germline V gene encodes CDR1 WSHSY and CDR2 SAAADI. The germline V and J ends were trimmed by 5 bases and 0 bases, with 10 bases remaining between them. The CDR3 coding sequence is TGCGCCAGCAGTTTAGACAGGATGAACACTGAAGCTTTCTTT. This gives the protein CASSLDRMNTEAFF.

The chain carries TRBV28 and TRBJ1-1; D gene ambiguous. The germline V and J ends were trimmed by 2 bases and 5 bases, with 6 bases remaining between them. This CDR3 is 12 amino acids long. CDR1 is MDHEN and CDR2 is SYDVKM in the germline V gene. In DNA, the CDR3 is TGTGCCAGCAGTTTAATCGGTACTGAAGCTTTCTTT. This encodes CASSLIGTEAFF.

V is TRBV2 and J is TRBJ1-3; D gene unclear. Germline assignment: CDR1 SNHLY and CDR2 FYNNEI. The CDR3 covers 15 residues. The V end was cut by 0 bases, the J end by 3 bases, with 9 bases between. This CDR3 is CASSEARGSGNTIYF. The CDR3, as DNA: TGTGCCAGCAGTGAAGCGCGGGGAAGTGGAAACACCATATATTTT. Based on the CDR3 plus reference TRBV2 and TRBJ1-3, the full variable domain is EPEVTQTPSHQVTQMGQEVILRCVPISNHLYFYWYRQILGQKVEFLVSFYNNEISEKSEIFDDQFSVERPDGSNFTLKIRSTKLEDSAMYFCASSEARGSGNTIYFGEGSWLTVV.

The chain carries TRBV5-4 and TRBJ1-3; possible D gene TRBD1, 5 bases. V dropped 4 bases and J dropped 3 bases, with 20 bases sitting between them. Germline CDR1 reads SGHNT; CDR2 reads YYREEE (reference sequence). The CDR3 covers 17 residues. In nucleotides, the CDR3 is TGTGCCAGCAGCCCTGGGGCCTCATTCCAGGGTGGAAACACCATATATTTT. This gives the protein CASSPGASFQGGNTIYF. Supplemented by reference TRBV5-4 and TRBJ1-3, the full variable domain reads ETGVTQSPTHLIKTRGQQVTLRCSSQSGHNTVSWYQQALGQGPQFIFQYYREEENGRGNFPPRFSGLQFPNYSSELNVNALELDDSALYLCASSPGASFQGGNTIYFGEGSWLTVV.

V usage is TRBV10-3 and J usage is TRBJ2-5; D possibly corresponds to TRBD1 (6 bases). The CDR3 is made up of 16 amino acids. CDR1 is ENHRY and CDR2 is SYGVKD in the germline V gene. V lost 3 bases, J lost 3 bases, and 17 bases lay in between. CDR3 DNA sequence: TGTGCCATCAGTGACGGGGTCAGGGGCCCCAAAGAGACCCAGTACTTC. Residues: CAISDGVRGPKETQYF.

The V call is TRBV27, the J call TRBJ2-3; 10 nucleotides agree with TRBD1. Germline V CDR1 and CDR2: MNHEY, SMNVEV (reference sequence). This CDR3 comprises 17 residues. The trim removed 11 bases at V and 1 base at J, leaving 15 bases unmatched. The CDR3 region is CASRGTGVLWGTDTQYF. CDR3 in DNA: TGTGCCTCCAGAGGGACAGGGGTCCTCTGGGGCACAGATACGCAGTATTTT.

This clone showed up just once. The gene calls are TRBV5-4 and TRBJ2-2; the match to TRBD1 covers 10 bases. The length of the CDR3 is 16 residues. Trimming at V came to 4 bases and at J to 3 bases, leaving 6 bases not matched to a gene. Germline V gene data show CDR1 as SGHNT and CDR2 as YYREEE (reference sequence). CDR3 region: CASSTAGTGDTGELFF. In DNA form, the CDR3 reads TGTGCCAGCAGCACAGCCGGGACAGGGGACACCGGGGAGCTGTTTTTT. Full variable domain (outside the CDR3, taken from reference TRBV5-4 and TRBJ2-2): ETGVTQSPTHLIKTRGQQVTLRCSSQSGHNTVSWYQQALGQGPQFIFQYYREEENGRGNFPPRFSGLQFPNYSSELNVNALELDDSALYLCASSTAGTGDTGELFFGEGSRLTVL.

The DNA of the CDR3 is TGTGCCAGCTCACCCAGACAGGGGGCAGCGAAAGAGACCCAGTACTTC. Translated, it gives CASSPRQGAAKETQYF. The V call is TRBV18, the J call TRBJ2-5; 10 bases align to TRBD1. This CDR3 is 16 amino acids long. Germline V gives CDR1 KGHSH, CDR2 LQKENI. With V trimmed by 3 bases and J by 3 bases, 7 bases remained unmatched.

The chain is built from TRBV3-1 (or the pseudogene TRBV3-2) and TRBJ1-2, with D possibly being TRBD1 (5 bases). The V gene lost 1 base and the J gene lost 4 bases, with 16 bases spanning the gap. The CDR3 totals 16 residues. CDR1 and CDR2 (germline): LGHDT, YNNKEL (reference sequence). Here the CDR3 DNA reads TGTGCCAGCAGCCAAGGGTGGGCAGTCACAGGCTATGGCTACACCTTC. Protein sequence: CASSQGWAVTGYGYTF.